Presented here are 3 T cell receptor beta chains from one specimen sequenced in a study of blood T cell repertoires in COVID-19. Sequenced by immunoSEQ multiplex PCR; TCRdb stores in-frame clones only, minus some. The profile shows roughly 60,000 clones, approximately 86% of them singletons. Sequenced material: peripheral blood. The receptors were gathered from a human donor with acute or convalescent COVID-19. The donor label of this sample is uncertain.

The chain couples TRBV6-6 to TRBJ2-3, with 7 bases that match TRBD2. This CDR3 has 16 amino acids. Trimming removed 10 bases from V and 2 bases from J; junction bases left unmatched: 15. Germline CDR1 MNHNY, CDR2 SVGAGI (reference sequence). The CDR3 coding sequence is TGTGCCACCAGGGACCCCTCCGGGGGGTTCACAGATACGCAGTATTTT. This translates into CATRDPSGGFTDTQYF.

The chain links TRBV10-3 to TRBJ2-3, with 8 bases lining up with TRBD1. Trimming removed 2 bases from V and 0 bases from J; junction bases left unmatched: 7. The CDR3 runs to 17 residues. Germline loops: CDR1 ENHRY, CDR2 SYGVKD. CDR3 sequence: CAISEKLRTGSTDTQYF. The DNA of the CDR3 is TGTGCCATCAGTGAGAAACTTCGGACAGGGAGCACAGATACGCAGTATTTT.

The J gene is TRBJ1-2, the V gene TRBV27, with TRBD1 identical over 7 bases. V lost 1 base and J lost 13; bases outside the gene matches: 9. The CDR3 loop spans 13 amino acids. CDR1 and CDR2 (germline): MNHEY, SMNVEV (reference sequence). CDR3 in DNA: TGTGCCAGCAGTTTATTCAGGGACAGCAGTGTCACCTTC. This translates into CASSLFRDSSVTF.